The sequence of this TCR beta chain was determined in a study of cytomegalovirus exposure and HLA in healthy donors. General study results and limits: In terms of immune exposure information, only CMV serostatus was available. Later on, analysis showed that most CMV-associated TCR beta chains appeared to be HLA-restricted. Earlier findings revealed that most TCR beta V segments proved productive either about 90% or about 30% of the time.

This clone was recorded a few times. Its antigen is currently unknown. CDR3 length equals 16 residues. Germline V gives CDR1 MNHNS, CDR2 SASEGT. V gave up 2 bases and J gave up 4 bases; unmatched junction bases: 10. PCR employed 60 Vbeta and 13 Jbeta primers. Here immunoSEQ multiplex PCR was the method, and the copy in TCRdb shows in-frame clones only, minus some. The table lists roughly 170,000 clones, around 81% of them singletons. The rearrangement joins TRBV6-1 to TRBJ2-7; TRBD1 agrees at 8 bases. Sequencing was done on a sample of PBMCs. This sequence was found in a woman between 25 and 40 years old in good health and CMV-seronegative. The CDR3 DNA is TGTGCCAGCAGTGAAATGGTGTCAGGGGGCCTATACGAGCAGTACTTC. It codes for CASSEMVSGGLYEQYF.